The 28 T cell receptor beta chains below come from one sample, sequenced in a study of post-analysis software for immune sequencing data (dated by TCRdb to the mid-2010s). Libraries came from PCR. The run used an Illumina HiSeq 2500. To reduce PCR and sequencing biases, unique molecular identifiers were built into the TCR beta cDNA libraries. In TCRdb, the public reads were trimmed at Q25 with fastp and aligned with MiXCR, with productive beta chains retained. When rows share a CDR3 protein, they turn into one entry using the most common DNA and genes. The sample table records almost 700,000 distinct CDR3 sequences; more than 50% of these occur just once. The ten most abundant clones make up around 10% of the sample. These TCRs are of unknown antigen specificity. Broader findings and caveats from the paper: Patients showed significantly higher frequencies than controls for a handful of TRBV segments, among them TRBV5-6, TRBV5-1 and TRBV20-1.

What was sequenced was blood. These receptors came from a girl aged 2 to 9 with multiple sclerosis.

J is TRBJ1-1 and V is TRBV5-1, with a tentative D call TRBD1 (5 bases). CDR1 and CDR2 from the germline V gene are SGHRS and YFSETQ. Trimming pared 1 base from V and 7 bases from J, leaving 11 bases between. This CDR3 is built from 13 residues. This chain's CDR3 is CASSLTGTVEAFF. As DNA, the CDR3 is TGCGCCAGCAGCTTGACCGGGACCGTTGAAGCTTTCTTT.

This clonotype has just a few counts. V usage is TRBV4-2 and J usage is TRBJ2-3, with no clear D. The CDR3 runs 14 residues. Germline V lookup: CDR1 LGHNA, CDR2 YNFKEQ. Trimming cost V 0 bases and J 4 bases, with 8 bases left between them. The CDR3 loop reads CASSQEGPADTQYF. CDR3 in DNA: TGTGCCAGCAGCCAAGAGGGCCCAGCAGATACGCAGTATTTT.

The chain combines TRBV12-3 or TRBV12-4 with TRBJ2-3; D is undetermined. V was trimmed by 5 bases and J by 8 bases, leaving 8 bases between them. CDR3 length equals 11 residues. This chain's CDR3 is CASSELGTQYF. The CDR3 region has the DNA TGTGCCAGCAGTGAACTGGGTACGCAGTATTTT.

The chain combines TRBV20-1 with TRBJ2-1; no definite D call. In germline, CDR1 is DFQATT, CDR2 SNEGSKA (reference sequence). The V end lost 0 bases, the J end lost 6 bases, and 18 bases lay between the germline ends. The CDR3 contains 16 residues. The CDR3 nucleotides read TGCAGTGCTAGAGAGGCAGTCGGAAGCGAACTCAATGAGCAGTTCTTC. This codes for CSAREAVGSELNEQFF.

This clonotype has more than one count but fewer than ten. This chain links TRBV7-2 with TRBJ2-7; TRBD2 agrees at 9 bases. Germline lookup yields CDR1 SGHTA and CDR2 FQGNSA. The CDR3 loop spans 19 amino acids. With V trimmed by 5 bases and J by 7 bases, 24 bases remained unmatched. For the CDR3, the DNA is TGTGCCAGCAGCCTTATAGTTCCCCTCCTTGCGGGAGGGCCGGGGGAGCAGTACTTC. Its translation is CASSLIVPLLAGGPGEQYF.

This clonotype came up a few times. V gene TRBV5-1 combines with J gene TRBJ2-7; TRBD2 agrees at 7 bases. J lost 7 bases, V lost 1 base, and 11 bases had no gene match. Germline V gene lookup returns CDR1 SGHRS and CDR2 YFSETQ. CDR3 length: 15 residues. CDR3 in amino acids: CASSLSAGALSEQYF. The CDR3 coding sequence is TGCGCCAGCAGCTTGTCGGCGGGAGCTCTTAGTGAGCAGTACTTC.

The chain recombines TRBV12-3 or TRBV12-4 with TRBJ2-7; D uncertain. The end of the DNA is better explained by TRBJ2-5, so the J call may be wrong. CDR3 size: 14 residues. The CDR3 coding sequence is TGTGCCAGCAGTTCTGGAGTGGGAAGGGAGACCCAGTACTTC. It encodes CASSSGVGRETQYF.

The chain has TRBV12-5 and TRBJ1-4; TRBD1 is a possible D gene (5 bases). V was pared by 0 bases and J by 9 bases, with 20 bases between. There are 17 residues in the CDR3. The germline V gene has CDR1 LGHNT and CDR2 FRNRAP. The CDR3 DNA sequence: TGTGCTAGTGGTTTGGTCGCCGAAGGGGTTGCATTTAAAAAACTGTTTTTT. Residues: CASGLVAEGVAFKKLFF. Looking up the rest from reference TRBV12-5 and TRBJ1-4 gives the full variable domain: DARVTQTPRHKVTEMGQEVTMRCQPILGHNTVFWYRQTMMQGLELLAYFRNRAPLDDSGMPKDRFSAEMPDATLATLKIQPSEPRDSAVYFCASGLVAEGVAFKKLFFGSGTQLSVL.

V gene TRBV21-1 combines with J gene TRBJ2-7; the table names TRBD2, a call not compared with the DNA. TRBV21-1 is noted as a pseudogene. The CDR3 totals 15 residues. The DNA of the CDR3 is TGTGCCAGCTCCCCGAAGGGGAGGGCCTCCTACGAGCAGTACTTC. Protein: CASSPKGRASYEQYF.

This clonotype was detected a few times. The J gene is TRBJ2-7, the V gene TRBV7-2; D is possibly TRBD2 (5 bases). Near its end, the DNA agrees better with TRBJ2-5, so the J call may be wrong. Germline values: CDR1 SGHTA, CDR2 FQGNSA. The CDR3 runs 14 residues. CDR3 coding DNA: TGTGCCAGCAGCTTAGCGGTCGGCGAGGGGACCCAGTACTTC. Translated, it gives CASSLAVGEGTQYF.

The rearrangement uses TRBV24-1 and TRBJ2-7; 9 bases match TRBD1. Losses at the gene ends were 4 bases for V and 2 bases for J; bases not matched to a gene: 5. The CDR3 runs 15 residues. Germline lookup yields CDR1 KGHDR and CDR2 SFDVKD. The CDR3 region is CATSDGQGSPYEQYF. The CDR3 bases are TGTGCCACCAGTGACGGACAGGGGAGCCCCTACGAGCAGTACTTC.

In DNA, the CDR3 is TGTGCCAGCAGCTTAAATGCCGGGGAAGAGACCCAGTACTTC. This sequence encodes CASSLNAGEETQYF. The genes are TRBV7-2 and TRBJ2-5; weak D call: TRBD2 (5 bases). V lost 2 bases to trimming and J lost 3 bases, with 10 bases between them. The germline CDR1 and CDR2 sequences are SGHTA and FQGNSA. CDR3 length: 14 amino acids.

Many counts were recorded for this clonotype. This sequence joins TRBV12-3 or TRBV12-4 and TRBJ2-4; D is ambiguous. V lost 4 bases and J lost 0, with 13 bases in between. CDR3 size: 16 residues. In DNA form, the CDR3 reads TGTGCCAGCAGTTCCCGACGGCTACTAGCCAAAAACATTCAGTACTTC. Encoded protein: CASSSRRLLAKNIQYF.

The J gene is TRBJ1-2, the V gene TRBV6-2 or TRBV6-3; TRBD1 matches 12 bases. Germline V gene lookup returns CDR1 MNHEY and CDR2 SVGEGT. CDR3 length equals 14 residues. Trimming at V came to 6 bases and at J to 10 bases, leaving 9 bases not matched to a gene. CDR3 loop: CASRTGTGGVPYTF. The CDR3 DNA sequence: TGTGCCAGCAGGACCGGGACAGGGGGCGTCCCCTACACCTTC.

V and J are TRBV12-3 or TRBV12-4 and TRBJ2-1; TRBD2 might be the D (5 bases). V shed 5 bases and J shed 12 bases, with 11 bases lying between them. CDR3 length: 11 residues. This chain's CDR3 is CASSRREGQFF. The CDR3 coding sequence is TGTGCCAGCAGTCGGAGAGAGGGGCAGTTCTTC.

This clonotype has only a few counts. The chain couples TRBV6-1 to TRBJ2-2, with 16 bases fitting TRBD2. The germline gives CDR1 MNHNS, CDR2 SASEGT. V lost 10 bases to trimming and J lost 7 bases; unmatched junction nucleotides: 15. The CDR3 sequence is 18 residues long. CDR3 loop: CATKAGTSGGAESGELFF. Written as DNA, the CDR3 is TGTGCCACCAAAGCCGGGACTAGCGGGGGGGCCGAGAGCGGGGAGCTGTTTTTT.

The V gene is TRBV29-1, the J gene TRBJ2-3; 10 bases map to TRBD2. V shed 3 bases and J 5 bases; nucleotides not matched to a gene: 8. The CDR3 extends over 15 amino acids. In germline, CDR1 is SQVTM, CDR2 ANQGSEA. The CDR3 loop reads CSVDGLAGVIDTQYF. As DNA, the CDR3 is TGCAGCGTTGATGGGCTAGCGGGAGTGATAGATACGCAGTATTTT.

Remarks on this clonotype: Relative to the germline gene, one junction end is altered; a read error may explain this. The gene calls are TRBV6-5 and TRBJ2-7; D is uncertain. The J call may be faulty, since TRBJ2-5 better matches the DNA end. The germline CDR1 and CDR2 sequences are MNHEY and SVGAGI. The length of the CDR3 is 13 residues. The CDR3 spells CAGSYSMRKTQYF. DNA of the CDR3: TGTGCCGGCAGTTACTCTATGAGGAAGACCCAGTACTTC.

The chain carries TRBV29-1 and TRBJ1-4; 10 bases are a match to TRBD1. From germline, CDR1 is SQVTM and CDR2 ANQGSEA. J was trimmed by 8 bases and V by 7 bases; bases with no gene match: 16. This CDR3 region has 16 residues. The CDR3 here is CSAEALGGTGEEKLFF. DNA of the CDR3: TGCAGCGCCGAAGCGCTCGGGGGGACAGGGGAGGAAAAACTGTTTTTT.

The genes are TRBV10-3 and TRBJ2-1, with 7 positions matching TRBD2. The germline gives CDR1 ENHRY, CDR2 SYGVKD. The junction had 15 bases not matched to a gene; V was cut back by 3 bases and J by 7 bases. The CDR3 consists of 17 residues. The CDR3 DNA is TGTGCCATCAGTGACGGAGCGGGAATCCCAGGAGGGAATGAGCAGTTCTTC. Translation gives CAISDGAGIPGGNEQFF.

The chain carries TRBV4-1 and TRBJ2-1, with 9 nucleotides matching TRBD2. The CDR3 runs 17 residues. The germline V gene has CDR1 MGHRA and CDR2 YSYEKL. The trim removed 1 base at V and 3 bases at J, leaving 7 bases unmatched. The CDR3 sequence is CASSQVLSGSVYNEQFF. CDR3 DNA sequence: TGCGCCAGCAGCCAAGTTCTTAGCGGGAGTGTCTACAATGAGCAGTTCTTC.

This clonotype appeared a few times. CDR3 sequence reads: CASSRTSGSKSPYNEQFF. The CDR3 region has the DNA TGTGCCAGCAGCCGGACTAGCGGGAGCAAGAGCCCCTACAATGAGCAGTTCTTC. The V and J genes are TRBV5-6 and TRBJ2-1; 13 bases are a match to TRBD2. CDR3 length: 18 residues. Trimming cost V 4 bases and J 2 bases; bases outside gene matches: 9. Germline V CDR1 and CDR2: SGHDT, YYEEEE.

V and J are TRBV12-3 or TRBV12-4 and TRBJ1-4, with D tentatively TRBD1 (5 bases). Trimming cost V 6 bases and J 5 bases, with 19 bases left between them. The CDR3 runs 16 residues. This chain's CDR3 is CASRITHRRRNEKLFF. The CDR3 coding sequence is TGTGCCAGCAGAATAACCCACAGGAGGAGAAATGAAAAACTGTTTTTT.

This chain connects TRBV9 to TRBJ1-4, with no clear D. V lost 6 bases to trimming and J lost 5 bases, with 11 bases between them. This CDR3 region has 13 residues. Germline V lookup: CDR1 SGDLS, CDR2 YYNGEE. The DNA for the CDR3 is TGTGCCAGCACCGGGCCTAACAATGAAAAACTGTTTTTT. Residues: CASTGPNNEKLFF.

The chain recombines TRBV7-9 with TRBJ2-7; D gene uncertain. This CDR3 is built from 13 residues. Trimming removed 1 base from V and 9 bases from J, with 13 bases in between. Per germline, CDR1 SEHNR and CDR2 FQNEAQ (reference sequence). The CDR3, as DNA: TGTGCCAGCAGCTTAGACGGGTGGTGGGGGCAGTACTTC. Encoded protein: CASSLDGWWGQYF.

V is TRBV3-1 and J is TRBJ1-4; D perhaps matches TRBD1 (5 bases). Trimming took 1 base from V and 8 from J, leaving 17 bases between them. The CDR3 runs to 16 residues. The germline CDR1 and CDR2 sequences are LGHDT and YNNKEL (reference sequence). Here the CDR3 DNA reads TGTGCCAGCAGCCAAGTGACAGCGCCAAAGGGGGAAAAACTGTTTTTT. Its protein is CASSQVTAPKGEKLFF.

This clonotype occurred a few times. The chain couples TRBV7-9 to TRBJ2-7; unclear D gene. The CDR3 spans 14 residues. V was clipped by 5 bases and J by 2 bases, with 13 bases between them. Germline lookup yields CDR1 SEHNR and CDR2 FQNEAQ (reference sequence). The CDR3 DNA sequence: TGTGCCAGCAGCCCCAGTTTACTCCCCTACGAGCAGTACTTC. Translated, it gives CASSPSLLPYEQYF.

This clonotype was seen a few times. V gene TRBV11-1 combines with J gene TRBJ2-5; TRBD1 agrees at 11 bases. There are 15 residues in the CDR3. The germline gives CDR1 SGHAT, CDR2 FQDESV (reference sequence). J was trimmed by 5 bases and V by 5 bases; bases with no gene match: 7. The CDR3 DNA reads as TGTGCCAGCAGCGGCCGGACAGGGGGCACGGAGACCCAGTACTTC. Amino acids: CASSGRTGGTETQYF. Based on the CDR3 plus reference TRBV11-1 and TRBJ2-5, the full variable domain is EAEVAQSPRYKITEKSQAVAFWCDPISGHATLYWYRQILGQGPELLVQFQDESVVDDSQLPKDRFSAERLKGVDSTLKIQPAELGDSAMYLCASSGRTGGTETQYFGPGTRLLVL.